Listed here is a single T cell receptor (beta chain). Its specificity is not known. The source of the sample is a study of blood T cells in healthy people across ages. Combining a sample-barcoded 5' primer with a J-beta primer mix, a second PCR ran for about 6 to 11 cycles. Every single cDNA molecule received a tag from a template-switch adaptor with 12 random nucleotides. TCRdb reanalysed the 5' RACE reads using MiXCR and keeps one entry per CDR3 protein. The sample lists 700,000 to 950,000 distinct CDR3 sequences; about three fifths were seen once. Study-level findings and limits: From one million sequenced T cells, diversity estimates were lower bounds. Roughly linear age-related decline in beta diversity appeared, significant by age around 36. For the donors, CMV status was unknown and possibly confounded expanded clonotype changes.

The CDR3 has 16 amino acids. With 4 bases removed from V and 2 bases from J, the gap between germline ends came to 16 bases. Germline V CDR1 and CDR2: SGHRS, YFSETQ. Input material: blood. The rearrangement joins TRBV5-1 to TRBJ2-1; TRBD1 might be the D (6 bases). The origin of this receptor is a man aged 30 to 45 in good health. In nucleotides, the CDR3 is TGCGCCAGCAGCCCGGAAGACAGGTCCCCCTACAATGAGCAGTTCTTC. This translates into CASSPEDRSPYNEQFF.